The following is a T cell receptor beta chain sequence with its context. This entry comes from a study of blood T cell repertoires in COVID-19. Study-wide background: Whether acute or convalescent, the COVID-19 samples came from the United States, Italy and Spain. The analysed material was cDNA or gDNA that came from T cells, B-cell-depleted T cells, or PBMCs.

V lost 5 bases to trimming and J lost 1 base, with 16 bases between them. This CDR3 is 16 amino acids long. CDR1 and CDR2 from the germline V gene are SGHTA and FQGNSA. Original data processing: By means of reference gene primer amplification, nucleated cell counts were estimated. Produced via immunoSEQ multiplex PCR; TCRdb's table is partial and in-frame only. The DNA was the basis for D and trimming; V, J and clone size are from that table. The data hold 200,000 to 300,000 clones, with around nine tenths observed a single time. This clonotype was sampled from a man in his forties who had recovered from COVID-19. What was sequenced was peripheral blood. The gene calls are TRBV7-2 and TRBJ2-3, with D perhaps matching TRBD2 (6 bases). The CDR3 DNA follows: TGTGCCAGCAGCCTTGACGGGACTGGTGGCACAGATACGCAGTATTTT. Encoded protein: CASSLDGTGGTDTQYF.